This T cell receptor beta chain was obtained from a study of graft-versus-host responses after intestinal transplantation. Turning to the study itself: For two to four years after anti-thymocyte globulin induction, all recipients took tacrolimus and steroids.

CDR1 MDHEN and CDR2 SYDVKM come from the germline V gene. V was trimmed by 5 bases and J by 3 bases, leaving 11 bases between them. This CDR3 has 13 residues. The table came from immunoSEQ multiplex PCR; TCRdb's copy has only in-frame clones and leaves some out. The sample records roughly 62,000 clones, around nine tenths being singletons. The chain recombines TRBV28 with TRBJ2-7, with D unclear. The clonotype comes from a human patient who received an intestinal transplant, so some T cells may come from the graft donor. The specimen comprised PBMCs, sampled around 120 days after intestinal transplantation. CDR3 DNA sequence: TGTGCCAGCAGTCCCCTCTTATACTACGAGCAGTACTTC. This sequence encodes CASSPLLYYEQYF. Looking up the rest from reference TRBV28 and TRBJ2-7 gives the full variable domain: DVKVTQSSRYLVKRTGEKVFLECVQDMDHENMFWYRQDPGLGLRLIYFSYDVKMKEKGDIPEGYSVSREKKERFSLILESASTNQTSMYLCASSPLLYYEQYFGPGTRLTVT.